This T cell receptor beta chain is from a study of siplizumab effects on memory and regulatory T cells. This clone appeared once. Its specificity is not known. Clones were read by immunoSEQ multiplex PCR, and TCRdb kept only the in-frame ones, dropping some. The sample lists roughly 100,000 clones, 95% to 97% occurring once. The study, taken as a whole, reports: Naive T cell populations appeared to exhibit greater diversity than memory cells and appeared to be major alloresponse contributors. In siplizumab conditions, mappable alloreactive CD4+ clones averaged approximately 70% Treg-derived, against under 30% in controls.

The sequencing sample was made of naive CD4+ T cells sorted from blood. The receptor's source is a human donor in good health.

CDR3 in amino acids: CASSFDGLGQPQHF. The CDR3 DNA is TGCGCCAGCAGCTTTGACGGTCTGGGTCAGCCCCAGCATTTT. J is TRBJ1-5 and V is TRBV5-1, with D uncertain. Germline loops: CDR1 SGHRS, CDR2 YFSETQ. The ends were cut back, 2 bases at V and 6 bases at J, with 12 bases in the middle. The CDR3 runs 14 residues.